The T cell receptor (beta chain) under discussion was sequenced for a study of cytomegalovirus exposure and HLA in healthy donors. The repertoire was sequenced with immunoSEQ multiplex PCR; TCRdb's copy has only in-frame clones and lacks some. The sample contains some 150,000 clones, around 88% of which appear only once. The CDR3 extends over 17 amino acids. V lost 2 bases, J lost 6 bases, and 13 bases stayed unmatched. Germline CDR1 SGHTA, CDR2 FQGNSA. The V and J genes are TRBV7-2 and TRBJ2-3; the match to TRBD2 covers 8 bases. The material sequenced was PBMCs. This TCR was recovered from a man in his late teens or twenties in good health and CMV-seropositive. The CDR3 coding sequence is TGTGCCAGCAGCTTAAGAGCAAGCCGTCCGGGGGGGGATACGCAGTATTTT. It specifies CASSLRASRPGGDTQYF.